Presented here are 3 T cell receptor beta chains from one specimen sequenced in a study of cytomegalovirus exposure and HLA in healthy donors. Data came from immunoSEQ multiplex PCR; TCRdb stores just in-frame clones and leaves some out. The repertoire includes 71,000 or so clones, roughly 95% of them detected once, and 2.5% to 3.5% sits in the top ten. The sample taken for sequencing was PBMCs. The receptor set was obtained from a woman aged 18-29 years in good health and CMV-seropositive.

V is TRBV13 and J is TRBJ2-2; possibly TRBD2 for D (5 bases). Per the germline V gene, CDR1 is PRHDT and CDR2 is FYEKMQ (reference sequence). This CDR3 has 14 residues. With 0 bases removed from V and 6 bases from J, the gap between germline ends came to 8 bases. This CDR3 is CASSLGARAGELFF. CDR3 in DNA: TGTGCCAGCAGCTTAGGGGCGCGGGCCGGGGAGCTGTTTTTT.

The chain is built from TRBV6-1 and TRBJ2-7, with 8 bases fitting TRBD1. V lost 4 bases to trimming and J lost 4 bases; unmatched junction nucleotides: 6. CDR1 is MNHNS and CDR2 is SASEGT in the germline V gene. The CDR3 is 14 amino acids. The CDR3 sequence is CASSATGERYEQYF. The CDR3 DNA reads as TGTGCCAGCAGTGCGACAGGGGAAAGGTACGAGCAGTACTTC.

The rearrangement links TRBV4-3 to TRBJ1-4; 7 nucleotides agree with TRBD1. Germline V CDR1 and CDR2: LGHNA, YSLEER. This CDR3 has 15 amino acids. Trimming took 3 bases from V and 8 from J; bases not matched to a gene: 9. CDR3 in DNA: TGCGCCAGCAGCCACAATCGACAGGGATTCGAAAAACTGTTTTTT. This codes for CASSHNRQGFEKLFF.